The source of this T cell receptor beta chain is a study of OX40 agonist ivuxolimab in advanced cancers. The study, taken as a whole, reports: Clonal expansion in partial responders at 0.1-3.0 mg/kg ranked among the lowest.

Trimming took 4 bases from V and 6 from J, leaving 11 bases between them. The CDR3 is 13 residues long. Germline V gene data show CDR1 as SGHRS and CDR2 as YFSETQ. Worth noting for this clone: The antigen remains undetermined.

The data were produced by immunoSEQ multiplex PCR, yet TCRdb's version contains in-frame clones alone and is incomplete. The data contain about 70,000 clones, roughly nine tenths of them singletons. The source material was CD4+ or CD8+ T cells sorted from blood, sampled in a trial of the OX40 agonist ivuxolimab. The receptor was derived from an adult with an advanced solid tumor such as melanoma, head and neck, liver or kidney cancer. The chain employs TRBV5-1 and TRBJ2-1; possible D gene TRBD2, 5 bases. The DNA of the CDR3 is TGCGCCAGCAGCGATAGTCGGGGCAATGAGCAGTTCTTC. As protein: CASSDSRGNEQFF.